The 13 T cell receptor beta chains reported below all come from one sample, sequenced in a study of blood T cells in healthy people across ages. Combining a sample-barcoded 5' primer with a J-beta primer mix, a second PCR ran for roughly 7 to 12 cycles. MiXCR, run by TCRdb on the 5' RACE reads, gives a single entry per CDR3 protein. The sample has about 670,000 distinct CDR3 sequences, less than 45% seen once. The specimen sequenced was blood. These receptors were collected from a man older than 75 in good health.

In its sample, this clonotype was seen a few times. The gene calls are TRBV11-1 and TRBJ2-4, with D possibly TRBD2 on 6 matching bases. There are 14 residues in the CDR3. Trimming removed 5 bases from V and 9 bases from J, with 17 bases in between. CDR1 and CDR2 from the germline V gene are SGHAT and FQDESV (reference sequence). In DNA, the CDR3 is TGTGCCAGCAGCACAAGGAATTTGGGGGGCATTCAGTACTTC. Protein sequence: CASSTRNLGGIQYF.

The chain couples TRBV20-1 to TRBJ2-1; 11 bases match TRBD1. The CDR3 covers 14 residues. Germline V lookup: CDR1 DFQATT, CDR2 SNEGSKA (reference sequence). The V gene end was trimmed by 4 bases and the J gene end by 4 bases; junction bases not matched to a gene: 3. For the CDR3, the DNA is TGCAGTGCTACCGGGACAGGGGGGTACAATGAGCAGTTCTTC. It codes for CSATGTGGYNEQFF.

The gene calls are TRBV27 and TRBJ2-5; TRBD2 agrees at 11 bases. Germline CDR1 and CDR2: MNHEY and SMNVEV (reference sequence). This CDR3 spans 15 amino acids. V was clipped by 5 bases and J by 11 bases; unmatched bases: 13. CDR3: CASSITSGSRNEQYF. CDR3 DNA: TGTGCCAGCAGTATAACTAGCGGGAGTCGGAATGAGCAGTACTTC.

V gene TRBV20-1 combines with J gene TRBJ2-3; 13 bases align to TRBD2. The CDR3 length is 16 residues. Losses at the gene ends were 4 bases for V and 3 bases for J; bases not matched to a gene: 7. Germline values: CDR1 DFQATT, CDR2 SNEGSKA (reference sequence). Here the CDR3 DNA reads TGCAGTGCTACCCTCGGACTAGCGGGAGTAACAGATACGCAGTATTTT. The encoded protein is CSATLGLAGVTDTQYF.

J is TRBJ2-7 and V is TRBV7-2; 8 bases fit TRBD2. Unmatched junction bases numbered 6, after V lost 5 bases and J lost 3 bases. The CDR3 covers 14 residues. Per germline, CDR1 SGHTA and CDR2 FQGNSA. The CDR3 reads CASSRSGSGYEQYF. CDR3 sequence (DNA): TGTGCCAGCAGCCGGAGCGGGAGCGGCTACGAGCAGTACTTC.

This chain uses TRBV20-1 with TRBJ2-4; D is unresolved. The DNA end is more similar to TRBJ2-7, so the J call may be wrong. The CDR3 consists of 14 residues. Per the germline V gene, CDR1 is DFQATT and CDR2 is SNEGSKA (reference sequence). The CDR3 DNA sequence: TGCAGTGCTAGAAGTCGGCAAGGTGTCTACGAGCAGTACTTC. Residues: CSARSRQGVYEQYF.

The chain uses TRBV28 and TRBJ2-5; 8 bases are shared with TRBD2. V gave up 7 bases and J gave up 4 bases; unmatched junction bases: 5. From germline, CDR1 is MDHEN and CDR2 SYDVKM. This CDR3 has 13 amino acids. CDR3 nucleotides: TGTGCCAGCAAGCGGGGGACGGCAGAGACCCAGTACTTC. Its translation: CASKRGTAETQYF.

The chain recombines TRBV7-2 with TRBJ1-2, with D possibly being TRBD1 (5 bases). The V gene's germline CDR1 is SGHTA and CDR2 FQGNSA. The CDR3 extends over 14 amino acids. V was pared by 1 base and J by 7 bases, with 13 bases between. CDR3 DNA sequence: TGTGCCAGCAGCTTAGGGGACGGGATCTTTGGCTACACCTTC. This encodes CASSLGDGIFGYTF.

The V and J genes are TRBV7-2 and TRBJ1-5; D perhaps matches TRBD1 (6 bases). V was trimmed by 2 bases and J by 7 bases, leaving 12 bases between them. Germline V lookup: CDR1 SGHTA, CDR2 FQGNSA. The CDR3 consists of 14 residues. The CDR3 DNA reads TGTGCCAGCAGCTTACTAGGGGGAAAGCAGCCCCAGCATTTT. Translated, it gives CASSLLGGKQPQHF.

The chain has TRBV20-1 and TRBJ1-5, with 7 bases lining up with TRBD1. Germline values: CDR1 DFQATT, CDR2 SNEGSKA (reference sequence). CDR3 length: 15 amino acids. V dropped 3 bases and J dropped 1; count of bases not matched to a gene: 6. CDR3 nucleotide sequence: TGCAGTGCTAGGCCGACAGGGTTGAGCAATCAGCCCCAGCATTTT. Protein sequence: CSARPTGLSNQPQHF.

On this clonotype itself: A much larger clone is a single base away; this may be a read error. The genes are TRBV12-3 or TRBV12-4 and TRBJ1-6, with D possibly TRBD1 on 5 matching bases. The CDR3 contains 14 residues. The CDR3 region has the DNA TGTGCCAGCAGTTTTGGGGCAGAAAATTCACCCCCCCACTTT. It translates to CASSFGAENSPPHF.

The CDR3 loop reads CASSQDRAGGQSEQFF. CDR3 nucleotide sequence: TGTGCCAGCAGCCAAGATAGAGCGGGAGGGCAGAGTGAGCAGTTCTTC. The chain has TRBV4-2 and TRBJ2-1, with 10 bases that match TRBD2. Germline-derived CDR1 and CDR2 are LGHNA and YNFKEQ. This CDR3 is built from 16 residues. The ends lost 0 bases at V and 9 bases at J; junction bases unmatched: 8.

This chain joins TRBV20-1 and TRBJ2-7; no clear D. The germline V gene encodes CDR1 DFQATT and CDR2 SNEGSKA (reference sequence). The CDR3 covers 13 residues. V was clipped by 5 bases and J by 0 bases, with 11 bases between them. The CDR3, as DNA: TGCAGTGCTCCAGCGACGGTCTCCTACGAGCAGTACTTC. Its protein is CSAPATVSYEQYF.